A selection of T cell receptor beta chains follows, all from one sample in a study of T cells in Graves' hyperthyroidism and ophthalmopathy. TCRdb fed the multiplex PCR reads into MiXCR, producing one record per CDR3 protein. The data hold a few hundred thousand distinct CDR3 sequences, with less than 25% observed a single time. Sequenced sample: blood. The receptors here all came from a woman in her 70s with Graves' ophthalmopathy. Both conserved end residues are part of each CDR3. The D gene is left open where the match is weak. The listing skips clone size in some rows; elsewhere it reads once, few, many or a size class.

j_gene	abundance	d_gene	v_gene	CDR3aa	CDR3nt
TRBJ1-4	few	TRBD1	TRBV10-3	CAISDRDRGGTNEKLFF	TGTGCCATCAGTGATCGGGACAGGGGCGGAACTAATGAAAAACTGTTTTTT
TRBJ1-1	.	.	TRBV7-8	CASTNRGGMNTEAFF	TGTGCCAGCACCAACCGAGGGGGTATGAACACTGAAGCTTTCTTT
TRBJ2-6	.	.	TRBV12-3/TRBV12-4	CASSWASGANVLTF	TGTGCCAGCAGTTGGGCATCTGGGGCCAACGTCCTGACTTTC
TRBJ1-1	few	TRBD1	TRBV19	CASSKGQGWNEAFF	TGTGCCAGTAGTAAGGGACAGGGGTGGAATGAAGCTTTCTTT
TRBJ1-2	many	.	TRBV6-1	CASSDARTNYGYTF	TGTGCCAGCAGTGATGCTAGGACTAACTATGGCTACACCTTC
TRBJ1-3	.	TRBD1	TRBV18	CASSPPDRYSGNTIYF	TGTGCCAGCTCACCACCGGACAGGTACTCTGGAAACACCATATATTTT
TRBJ2-7	.	.	TRBV12-3/TRBV12-4	CASRETWQGSNEQYF	TGTGCCAGCAGAGAGACGTGGCAGGGTAGCAACGAGCAGTACTTC
TRBJ1-1	few	.	TRBV20-1	CSPPTANTEAFF	TGCAGTCCCCCTACGGCAAACACTGAAGCTTTCTTT
TRBJ1-3	few	TRBD1	TRBV6-5	CASSYSKQGAGNTIYF	TGTGCCAGCAGTTACTCAAAACAGGGGGCTGGAAACACCATATATTTT
TRBJ2-1	many	TRBD2	TRBV5-1	CASSPGGTLSNEQFF	TGCGCCAGCAGCCCGGGAGGGACCCTATCCAATGAGCAGTTCTTC
TRBJ2-7	few	.	TRBV2	CASSPTGFSSYEQYF	TGTGCCAGCAGTCCCACAGGATTCAGCTCCTACGAGCAGTACTTC
TRBJ2-3	.	.	TRBV13	CTSSTSPTGLSTDTQYF	TGTACCAGCAGCACATCGCCGACAGGCTTAAGCACAGATACGCAGTATTTT
TRBJ2-1	many	TRBD2	TRBV27	CASSPSLAGGPYNEQFF	TGTGCCAGCAGTCCCTCTTTAGCGGGAGGGCCTTACAATGAGCAGTTCTTC
TRBJ2-1	.	.	TRBV7-3	CASSFPAGEQFF	TGTGCCAGCAGCTTCCCGGCCGGTGAGCAGTTCTTC
TRBJ2-5	few	.	TRBV2	CASMGETQYF	TGTGCCAGCATGGGGGAGACCCAGTACTTC
TRBJ1-5	.	.	TRBV7-2	CASSPRTNQPQHF	TGTGCCAGCAGCCCGCGGACCAATCAGCCCCAGCATTTT
TRBJ1-5	once	.	TRBV28	CASTPFRGGNQPQHF	TGTGCCAGCACCCCCTTCAGGGGAGGCAATCAGCCCCAGCATTTT
TRBJ2-5	few	.	TRBV7-2	CASSSDRQETQYF	TGTGCCAGCAGCTCAGACAGGCAAGAGACCCAGTACTTC
TRBJ2-5	few	TRBD1	TRBV2	CASKTGTGRSETQYF	TGTGCCAGCAAAACCGGGACAGGGAGGTCGGAGACCCAGTACTTC
TRBJ2-2	.	.	TRBV10-1	CASSESTDTGELFF	TGCGCCAGCAGTGAGTCTACGGACACCGGGGAGCTGTTTTTT
TRBJ2-1	.	TRBD2	TRBV5-1	CASVPLSGSSYNEQFF	TGCGCCAGCGTCCCCTTGAGCGGGAGCTCCTACAATGAGCAGTTCTTC
TRBJ2-6	few	TRBD1	TRBV28	CASSARQGQSGANVLTF	TGTGCCAGCAGTGCCCGACAGGGACAGTCTGGGGCCAACGTCCTGACTTTC
TRBJ1-5	many	TRBD1	TRBV12-3/TRBV12-4	CASSSNRGAGQPQHF	TGTGCCAGCAGCTCCAACAGGGGCGCGGGTCAGCCCCAGCATTTT
TRBJ2-7	.	.	TRBV4-3	CASSQGVGAGRIVEQYF	TGCGCCAGCAGCCAAGGGGTGGGGGCAGGGAGGATTGTCGAGCAGTACTTC
TRBJ1-1	.	.	TRBV28	CASTGAGRTTEAFF	TGTGCCAGCACCGGGGCCGGGAGGACCACTGAAGCTTTCTTT
TRBJ2-7	.	.	TRBV6-1	CASSRFTQGQGEQYF	TGTGCCAGCAGTCGCTTCACCCAGGGGCAAGGGGAGCAGTACTTC
TRBJ1-2	.	.	TRBV7-9	CASRRGQTDNYGYTF	TGTGCCAGCAGGCGTGGACAGACCGACAACTATGGCTACACCTTC
TRBJ1-4	.	.	TRBV7-2	CASSYDWNGELFF	TGTGCCAGCAGCTACGACTGGAATGGGGAACTGTTTTTT
TRBJ2-1	few	TRBD2	TRBV13	CASSFRGLAGADEQFF	TGTGCCAGCAGCTTCAGAGGACTAGCGGGAGCCGATGAGCAGTTCTTC
TRBJ1-5	few	.	TRBV19	CASSMRGGPNQPQHF	TGTGCCAGTAGTATGAGGGGGGGGCCCAATCAGCCCCAGCATTTT
TRBJ2-3	.	TRBD2	TRBV7-9	CASSIDGLAARQYF	TGTGCCAGTAGTATAGACGGACTAGCCGCGAGGCAGTATTTT
TRBJ2-6	few	.	TRBV12-3/TRBV12-4	CASSFTGARGANVLTF	TGTGCCAGCAGTTTTACGGGGGCGAGAGGGGCCAACGTCCTGACTTTC
TRBJ2-3	.	TRBD2	TRBV5-5	CASSPLWPAGGGRDYTDTQYF	TGTGCCAGCAGCCCACTCTGGCCAGCGGGAGGGGGGCGGGACTACACAGATACGCAGTATTTT
TRBJ2-7	.	.	TRBV3-1	CASSTMPGPIEQYF	TGTGCCAGCAGCACAATGCCGGGGCCTATCGAGCAGTACTTC
TRBJ2-1	.	TRBD2	TRBV19	CASSFLAGTNEQFF	TGTGCCAGTAGTTTTCTAGCGGGGACCAATGAGCAGTTCTTC
TRBJ2-1	.	TRBD2	TRBV20-1	CSASDTFFGLAQYNEQFF	TGCAGTGCTAGTGACACCTTTTTCGGACTAGCACAATACAATGAGCAGTTCTTC
TRBJ2-3	once	.	TRBV12-3/TRBV12-4	CASSFMGRDTQYF	TGTGCCAGCAGTTTTATGGGAAGAGATACGCAGTATTTT
TRBJ1-2	.	TRBD1	TRBV4-1	CASSQDPETQGAHGYTF	TGCGCCAGCAGCCAAGATCCGGAAACTCAGGGGGCGCATGGCTACACCTTC
TRBJ2-1	.	.	TRBV6-2/TRBV6-3	CASSYGGLDNEKFF	TGTGCCAGCAGTTACGGGGGGCTAGACAATGAGAAGTTCTTC
TRBJ2-1	.	TRBD2	TRBV20-1	CIPGTRASNEQFF	TGCATCCCCGGGACTAGGGCTTCCAATGAGCAGTTCTTC
TRBJ2-5	.	TRBD1	TRBV15	CATSRGVGQGRETQYF	TGTGCCACCAGCAGAGGCGTAGGACAGGGTAGGGAGACCCAGTACTTC
TRBJ2-7	many	TRBD2	TRBV3-1	CASSPRTSGGTYEQYF	TGTGCCAGCAGCCCCCGGACTAGCGGAGGAACGTACGAGCAGTACTTC
TRBJ1-1	.	.	TRBV30	CAWSMWGGDTEAFF	TGTGCCTGGAGTATGTGGGGGGGGGACACTGAAGCTTTCTTT
TRBJ1-6	.	TRBD1	TRBV28	CASSSGQGGDSYNSPLHF	TGTGCCAGCAGTTCAGGACAGGGGGGAGACTCCTATAATTCACCCCTCCACTTT